A selection of T cell receptor beta chains follows, all from one sample in a study of T cells in Graves' hyperthyroidism and ophthalmopathy. TCRdb re-called the multiplex PCR reads through MiXCR, storing one row per CDR3 protein. In the table there are about 200,000 distinct CDR3 sequences, roughly 18% of which are singletons. Source material: blood. The receptor source for this set is a man aged 40-50 years with Graves' hyperthyroidism. CDR3s include the opening cysteine and the closing phenylalanine or tryptophan. The order of the fields is D gene, clone size, J gene, V gene, CDR3 protein, CDR3 DNA. D genes are given only for firm matches. Where a row states a size, it is once, few, many or the class of an expanded clone; other rows omit it.

D gene: .
clone size: .
J gene: TRBJ1-5
V gene: TRBV20-1
CDR3 protein: CSARDTVGRVQPQHF
CDR3 DNA: TGCAGTGCTAGAGATACGGTTGGCAGGGTTCAGCCCCAGCATTTT

D gene: .
clone size: few
J gene: TRBJ1-6
V gene: TRBV5-1
CDR3 protein: CASSITAFSSYNSPLHF
CDR3 DNA: TGCGCCAGCAGCATAACGGCATTCAGCTCCTATAATTCACCCCTCCACTTT

D gene: TRBD2
clone size: many
J gene: TRBJ2-3
V gene: TRBV6-1
CDR3 protein: CASSDGLAGGQGTDTQYF
CDR3 DNA: TGTGCCAGCAGTGACGGACTAGCGGGGGGGCAAGGCACAGATACGCAGTATTTT

D gene: TRBD2
clone size: many
J gene: TRBJ2-3
V gene: TRBV11-2
CDR3 protein: CASSGERGSWSDTQYF
CDR3 DNA: TGTGCCAGCAGCGGTGAGCGGGGTTCCTGGTCAGATACGCAGTATTTT

D gene: TRBD1
clone size: many
J gene: TRBJ1-1
V gene: TRBV30
CDR3 protein: CAWSRTGNTEAFF
CDR3 DNA: TGTGCCTGGAGTAGGACAGGGAACACTGAAGCTTTCTTT

D gene: .
clone size: many
J gene: TRBJ2-1
V gene: TRBV24-1
CDR3 protein: CATSDPRRSSYNEQFF
CDR3 DNA: TGTGCCACCAGTGATCCCCGCCGTTCCTCCTACAATGAGCAGTTCTTC

D gene: TRBD2
clone size: many
J gene: TRBJ2-1
V gene: TRBV24-1
CDR3 protein: CATSDAGTSGVYNEQFF
CDR3 DNA: TGTGCCACCAGTGATGCCGGGACTAGCGGGGTCTACAATGAGCAGTTCTTC

D gene: .
clone size: many
J gene: TRBJ2-1
V gene: TRBV14
CDR3 protein: CASSLLLTPRQFF
CDR3 DNA: TGTGCCAGCAGCCTTCTCTTAACTCCCCGGCAGTTCTTC

D gene: TRBD2
clone size: .
J gene: TRBJ2-3
V gene: TRBV5-6
CDR3 protein: CASSQQGLAGGQDTQYF
CDR3 DNA: TGTGCCAGCAGCCAACAGGGACTAGCGGGGGGGCAAGATACGCAGTATTTT

D gene: TRBD1
clone size: few
J gene: TRBJ2-5
V gene: TRBV12-3/TRBV12-4
CDR3 protein: CASSSGQGQETQYF
CDR3 DNA: TGTGCCAGCAGTTCGGGACAGGGGCAAGAGACCCAGTACTTC

D gene: TRBD2
clone size: .
J gene: TRBJ2-1
V gene: TRBV7-3
CDR3 protein: CASSLRPGLAGGPSYNEQFF
CDR3 DNA: TGTGCCAGCAGCTTAAGGCCAGGACTAGCGGGAGGGCCCTCGTACAATGAGCAGTTCTTC

D gene: .
clone size: few
J gene: TRBJ2-6
V gene: TRBV12-3/TRBV12-4
CDR3 protein: CASSGGGVPGANVLTF
CDR3 DNA: TGTGCCAGCAGTGGGGGCGGGGTTCCTGGGGCCAACGTCCTGACTTTC

D gene: .
clone size: many
J gene: TRBJ2-5
V gene: TRBV20-1
CDR3 protein: CSAPPAGSEETQYF
CDR3 DNA: TGCAGTGCTCCCCCCGCGGGGTCCGAGGAGACCCAGTACTTC

D gene: .
clone size: .
J gene: TRBJ2-1
V gene: TRBV20-1
CDR3 protein: CSARDLRGINEQFF
CDR3 DNA: TGCAGTGCTAGAGATCTGCGGGGAATCAATGAGCAGTTCTTC

D gene: .
clone size: many
J gene: TRBJ1-1
V gene: TRBV7-8
CDR3 protein: CASSLSGRPLHTEAFF
CDR3 DNA: TGTGCCAGCAGCTTATCGGGACGGCCCCTGCACACTGAAGCTTTCTTT

D gene: .
clone size: .
J gene: TRBJ2-5
V gene: TRBV19
CDR3 protein: CASSIGGEFEETQYF
CDR3 DNA: TGTGCCAGTAGTATAGGGGGGGAATTCGAGGAGACCCAGTACTTC

D gene: .
clone size: .
J gene: TRBJ2-7
V gene: TRBV18
CDR3 protein: CASSPPVGQGGTYEQYF
CDR3 DNA: TGTGCCAGCAGCCCCCCTGTCGGGCAGGGGGGAACCTACGAGCAGTACTTC

D gene: TRBD1
clone size: few
J gene: TRBJ1-5
V gene: TRBV4-3
CDR3 protein: CASSQGTGDFQHF
CDR3 DNA: TGCGCCAGCAGCCAAGGGACAGGTGATTTCCAGCATTTT

D gene: TRBD1
clone size: many
J gene: TRBJ1-1
V gene: TRBV13
CDR3 protein: CASSEEQGQNTEAFF
CDR3 DNA: TGTGCCAGCAGCGAAGAACAGGGGCAAAACACTGAAGCTTTCTTT

D gene: .
clone size: many
J gene: TRBJ1-4
V gene: TRBV20-1
CDR3 protein: CSGRDRRFHEKLFF
CDR3 DNA: TGCAGTGGTCGCGACAGAAGATTCCATGAAAAACTGTTTTTT

D gene: TRBD2
clone size: many
J gene: TRBJ2-3
V gene: TRBV20-1
CDR3 protein: CSAPRLAGGSTDTQYF
CDR3 DNA: TGCAGTGCTCCCAGACTAGCGGGGGGAAGCACAGATACGCAGTATTTT

D gene: TRBD1
clone size: .
J gene: TRBJ1-5
V gene: TRBV19
CDR3 protein: CASKSTGDNQPQHF
CDR3 DNA: TGTGCCAGTAAGTCGACAGGGGACAATCAGCCCCAGCATTTT

D gene: .
clone size: once
J gene: TRBJ1-6
V gene: TRBV30
CDR3 protein: CAWSRGMGAYNSPLHF
CDR3 DNA: TGTGCCTGGAGCCGAGGGATGGGGGCTTATAATTCACCCCTCCACTTT

D gene: TRBD1
clone size: few
J gene: TRBJ1-6
V gene: TRBV5-6
CDR3 protein: CASSWDRNNSPLHF
CDR3 DNA: TGTGCCAGCAGCTGGGACAGGAATAATTCACCCCTCCACTTT

D gene: .
clone size: many
J gene: TRBJ1-5
V gene: TRBV27
CDR3 protein: CASSLWGGRPQHF
CDR3 DNA: TGTGCCAGCAGTTTGTGGGGGGGTAGGCCCCAGCATTTT

D gene: .
clone size: many
J gene: TRBJ2-5
V gene: TRBV7-2
CDR3 protein: CASSLGLHQETQYF
CDR3 DNA: TGTGCCAGCAGCTTAGGACTACACCAAGAGACCCAGTACTTC

D gene: .
clone size: many
J gene: TRBJ1-5
V gene: TRBV28
CDR3 protein: CASSSQLGDHQPQHF
CDR3 DNA: TGTGCCAGCAGTTCCCAGCTAGGGGATCATCAGCCCCAGCATTTT

D gene: .
clone size: few
J gene: TRBJ1-2
V gene: TRBV4-3
CDR3 protein: CASSQEYSNYGYTF
CDR3 DNA: TGCGCCAGCAGCCAAGAGTACAGCAACTATGGCTACACCTTC

D gene: .
clone size: once
J gene: TRBJ1-4
V gene: TRBV2
CDR3 protein: CASNRGAVATNEKLFF
CDR3 DNA: TGTGCCAGCAATCGGGGGGCGGTAGCAACTAATGAAAAACTGTTTTTT

D gene: .
clone size: many
J gene: TRBJ1-1
V gene: TRBV15
CDR3 protein: CATSRDRVNLTEAFF
CDR3 DNA: TGTGCCACCAGCAGAGATAGGGTCAACCTCACTGAAGCTTTCTTT

D gene: .
clone size: many
J gene: TRBJ2-5
V gene: TRBV7-9
CDR3 protein: CASSPPGVETQYF
CDR3 DNA: TGTGCCAGCAGTCCCCCAGGGGTTGAGACCCAGTACTTC

D gene: .
clone size: .
J gene: TRBJ1-2
V gene: TRBV5-6
CDR3 protein: CASSWGSYTEPYGYTF
CDR3 DNA: TGTGCCAGCAGCTGGGGTTCCTACACGGAACCCTATGGCTACACCTTC

D gene: .
clone size: .
J gene: TRBJ2-5
V gene: TRBV7-2
CDR3 protein: CASSLVVAKETQYF
CDR3 DNA: TGTGCCAGCAGCTTAGTGGTCGCCAAAGAGACCCAGTACTTC

D gene: TRBD1
clone size: many
J gene: TRBJ2-7
V gene: TRBV3-1
CDR3 protein: CASSQAGTGTYEQYF
CDR3 DNA: TGTGCCAGCAGCCAAGCCGGGACAGGGACCTACGAGCAGTACTTC

D gene: .
clone size: .
J gene: TRBJ1-3
V gene: TRBV7-7
CDR3 protein: CASSLGTGHGNTIYF
CDR3 DNA: TGTGCTAGCAGCTTAGGAACAGGGCATGGAAACACCATATATTTT

D gene: .
clone size: many
J gene: TRBJ2-7
V gene: TRBV27
CDR3 protein: CASSVYPLGQSHEQYF
CDR3 DNA: TGTGCCAGCAGTGTATACCCTCTAGGACAGAGCCACGAGCAGTACTTC

D gene: .
clone size: many
J gene: TRBJ2-3
V gene: TRBV5-1
CDR3 protein: CASSFTDTQYF
CDR3 DNA: TGCGCCAGCAGCTTCACAGATACGCAGTATTTT

D gene: .
clone size: many
J gene: TRBJ2-1
V gene: TRBV6-1
CDR3 protein: CASSEGFNEQFF
CDR3 DNA: TGTGCCAGCAGTGAAGGCTTCAATGAGCAGTTCTTC

D gene: TRBD1
clone size: many
J gene: TRBJ1-2
V gene: TRBV6-2/TRBV6-3
CDR3 protein: CASRPTGGGGNYGYTF
CDR3 DNA: TGTGCCAGCAGACCAACAGGGGGCGGAGGCAACTATGGCTACACCTTC

D gene: .
clone size: many
J gene: TRBJ1-1
V gene: TRBV15
CDR3 protein: CATRRGFNTEAFF
CDR3 DNA: TGTGCCACCAGACGGGGCTTTAACACTGAAGCTTTCTTT

D gene: .
clone size: many
J gene: TRBJ2-3
V gene: TRBV7-9
CDR3 protein: CASSMDKSTDTQYF
CDR3 DNA: TGTGCCAGCAGCATGGACAAGAGCACAGATACGCAGTATTTT

D gene: .
clone size: few
J gene: TRBJ2-3
V gene: TRBV5-8
CDR3 protein: CASSLLTDTQYF
CDR3 DNA: TGTGCCAGCAGCCTCCTGACAGATACGCAGTATTTT